The 27 T cell receptor beta chains below all came from one sample that was sequenced in a study of T cell repertoires in cytomegalovirus infection. Using its own MiXCR run on the reads, TCRdb lists one record per CDR3 protein. The table lists 200,000 or so distinct CDR3 sequences, 15% to 20% of them singletons. Sequenced: PBMCs. Source of these receptors: a human donor in good health (CMV status not recorded). Some clones in this sample may be carry-over from other donors' samples.

CDR3 bases: TGTGCCAGCAGCTTAGGTCCCCAGAAGCAGTTCTTC. Protein sequence: CASSLGPQKQFF. The genes are TRBV11-2 and TRBJ2-1; D unclear. Germline lookup yields CDR1 SGHAT and CDR2 FQNNGV. Trimming shortened V by 1 base and J by 11 bases, and 9 bases separated the two germline ends. The length of the CDR3 is 12 residues.

This clonotype was detected many times. This chain links TRBV7-9 with TRBJ2-5; possibly TRBD1 or TRBD2 for D (5 bases each). The CDR3 has 16 amino acids. Germline V gene sequence: CDR1 SEHNR, CDR2 FQNEAQ (reference sequence). Between the trimmed V and J ends, which lost 5 bases and 5 bases, there was a span of 21 bases. The CDR3 sequence: CASSRIGVGIVETQYF. The CDR3 bases are TGTGCCAGCAGCCGTATAGGGGTCGGGATAGTGGAGACCCAGTACTTC.

This chain connects TRBV6-2 or TRBV6-3 to TRBJ2-3; TRBD2 matches at 9 bases. CDR1 MNHEY and CDR2 SVGEGT come from the germline V gene. The V and J ends lost 6 bases and 1 base, in that order; junction bases with no gene match: 5. The CDR3 spans 15 residues. The CDR3 region has the DNA TGTGCCAGCAGCCGTCGACTAGCGGGCACAGATACGCAGTATTTT. Amino acid sequence: CASSRRLAGTDTQYF.

The rearrangement joins TRBV10-3 to TRBJ1-1; D possibly corresponds to TRBD1 (5 bases). The V and J ends lost 6 bases and 5 bases respectively, with 10 bases between them. Germline CDR1 ENHRY, CDR2 SYGVKD. There are 12 residues in the CDR3. CDR3 protein: CAIRDIGTEAFF. The CDR3 region has the DNA TGTGCCATCAGGGACATTGGGACTGAAGCTTTCTTT.

V and J are TRBV28 and TRBJ2-5; D is possibly TRBD1 or TRBD2 (6 bases each). Germline V gives CDR1 MDHEN, CDR2 SYDVKM. Trimming took 5 bases from V and 2 from J, leaving 18 bases between them. CDR3 length equals 16 residues. In DNA, the CDR3 is TGTGCCAGCAGTCCCGAACAGGGACTGGGTCAAGAGACCCAGTACTTC. Residues: CASSPEQGLGQETQYF.

This clonotype was seen at least ten times. The CDR3 DNA reads as TGTGCCAGCAGCTTCACTAGCTCAACCTACGAGCAGTACTTC. Amino acid sequence: CASSFTSSTYEQYF. This chain links TRBV7-2 with TRBJ2-7; maybe TRBD2 (6 bases). The CDR3 extends over 14 amino acids. V was pared by 3 bases and J by 2 bases, with 11 bases between. CDR1 is SGHTA and CDR2 is FQGNSA in the germline V gene.

Many counts were recorded for this clonotype. The chain links TRBV7-8 to TRBJ2-2; D gene uncertain. This CDR3 is 11 amino acids long. CDR1 and CDR2 (germline): SGHVS, FQNEAQ. V was trimmed by 5 bases and J by 7 bases, leaving 5 bases between them. This CDR3 is CASSPGGELFF. The CDR3 bases are TGTGCCAGCAGCCCAGGCGGGGAGCTGTTTTTT.

A few counts support this clonotype. The DNA of the CDR3 is TGTGCCAGCAGCTCCGATGGTCGGGGAGAAGAGACCCAGTACTTC. The encoded protein is CASSSDGRGEETQYF. This chain links TRBV7-2 with TRBJ2-5, with a possible D match to TRBD2 (5 bases). The CDR3 extends over 15 amino acids. Germline V CDR1 and CDR2: SGHTA, FQGNSA. The V end lost 4 bases, the J end lost 3 bases, and 15 bases lay between the germline ends.

This chain joins TRBV6-5 and TRBJ2-7; TRBD1 matches 9 bases. The CDR3 contains 18 residues. Looked up from germline, CDR1 is MNHEY and CDR2 is SVGAGI. After removal of 2 bases from V and 0 bases from J, the junction contained 11 bases not matched to a gene. The CDR3 nucleotides read TGTGCCAGCAGTTACCGGCCGGGACAGGGAGAGAGCTCCTACGAGCAGTACTTC. The encoded protein is CASSYRPGQGESSYEQYF.

This clonotype was seen many times. The rearrangement joins TRBV7-2 to TRBJ2-5; D is unclear. Trimming removed 1 base from V and 5 bases from J, with 11 bases in between. CDR1 and CDR2 from the germline V gene are SGHTA and FQGNSA. CDR3 length: 14 amino acids. The CDR3 DNA reads as TGTGCCAGCAGCTTAGTGCAGGCCTTGGAGACCCAGTACTTC. Protein product: CASSLVQALETQYF.

This clonotype showed up many times. CDR3 protein: CASSPTSGREETQYF. CDR3 sequence (DNA): TGTGCCAGTAGCCCGACTAGCGGGAGGGAAGAGACCCAGTACTTC. The V gene is TRBV19, the J gene TRBJ2-5, with 14 positions matching TRBD2. The CDR3 consists of 15 residues. The ends lost 6 bases at V and 3 bases at J; junction bases unmatched: 3. In germline, CDR1 is LNHDA, CDR2 SQIVND (reference sequence). Looking up the rest from reference TRBV19 and TRBJ2-5 gives the full variable domain: DGGITQSPKYLFRKEGQNVTLSCEQNLNHDAMYWYRQDPGQGLRLIYYSQIVNDFQKGDIAEGYSVSREKKESFPLTVTSAQKNPTAFYLCASSPTSGREETQYFGPGTRLLVL.

J is TRBJ1-3 and V is TRBV3-1; D gene ambiguous. Germline CDR1 LGHDT, CDR2 YNNKEL (reference sequence). Trimming removed 1 base at V and 0 bases at J, with 7 bases between. This CDR3 region has 15 residues. This CDR3 reads CASSQVPSSGNTIYF. The CDR3 nucleotides read TGTGCCAGCAGCCAAGTTCCGTCCTCTGGAAACACCATATATTTT.

This clonotype occurred many times. The V call is TRBV6-6, the J call TRBJ1-1; a weak D match, TRBD1 (6 bases). CDR1 and CDR2 (germline): MNHNY, SVGAGI (reference sequence). The CDR3 extends over 16 amino acids. V shed 7 bases and J shed 1 base, with 19 bases lying between them. In DNA form, the CDR3 reads TGTGCCAGCATTTTACGTGGAGGGGGAACGAACACTGAAGCTTTCTTT. The encoded protein is CASILRGGGTNTEAFF.

This clonotype was seen only a few times. J is TRBJ2-5 and V is TRBV5-1; 8 positions agree with TRBD2. This CDR3 has 14 amino acids. Trimming removed 4 bases from V and 1 base from J; junction bases left unmatched: 3. Per germline, CDR1 SGHRS and CDR2 YFSETQ. Here the CDR3 DNA reads TGCGCCAGCAGCAAAGGGACTAGCCAAGAGACCCAGTACTTC. This encodes CASSKGTSQETQYF.

The rearrangement links TRBV19 to TRBJ2-1; 11 bases map to TRBD1. CDR1 is LNHDA and CDR2 is SQIVND in the germline V gene (reference sequence). J lost 7 bases, V lost 6 bases, and 8 bases had no gene match. The CDR3 length is 15 residues. The CDR3 nucleotides read TGTGCCAGTAGCTCCGGGACAGGGGGAGTAAATGAGCAGTTCTTC. This encodes CASSSGTGGVNEQFF.

The CDR3 nucleotides are TGTGCCAGCAGCTTAAGACTAGCGGGGGACCGGGCCGGGGAGCTGTTTTTT. Its protein product is CASSLRLAGDRAGELFF. This chain uses TRBV7-9 with TRBJ2-2; 12 bases agree with TRBD2. Germline V gives CDR1 SEHNR, CDR2 FQNEAQ (reference sequence). This CDR3 is built from 17 residues. V shed 2 bases and J 6 bases; nucleotides not matched to a gene: 7.

This chain links TRBV18 with TRBJ2-2, with D possibly being TRBD1 (5 bases). The V end lost 1 base, the J end lost 0 bases, and 6 bases lay between the germline ends. Germline assignment: CDR1 KGHSH and CDR2 LQKENI. The CDR3 covers 15 residues. CDR3: CASSPQGTNTGELFF. The CDR3 region has the DNA TGTGCCAGCTCACCACAGGGGACGAACACCGGGGAGCTGTTTTTT.

This chain uses TRBV28 with TRBJ1-5; TRBD1 agrees at 9 bases. Looked up from germline, CDR1 is MDHEN and CDR2 is SYDVKM. The CDR3 runs 18 residues. The V and J ends lost 4 bases and 0 bases, in that order; junction bases with no gene match: 10. CDR3 protein: CASSSPGQGLLSNQPQHF. CDR3 bases: TGTGCCAGCAGTTCGCCGGGACAGGGTTTACTTAGCAATCAGCCCCAGCATTTT.

This clonotype was seen ten or more times. The rearrangement links TRBV12-3 or TRBV12-4 to TRBJ1-5; TRBD1 matches 10 bases. V lost 5 bases, J lost 4 bases, and 8 bases stayed unmatched. CDR3 length: 16 residues. CDR3 residues: CASSAGTGAGNQPQHF. CDR3 in DNA: TGTGCCAGCAGTGCCGGGACAGGGGCGGGAAATCAGCCCCAGCATTTT.

The chain has TRBV29-1 and TRBJ1-1; D call uncertain. CDR1 and CDR2 from the germline V gene are SQVTM and ANQGSEA. CDR3 length equals 12 residues. V was shortened by 7 bases and J by 7 bases, with 16 bases between the two germline ends. In nucleotides, the CDR3 is TGCAGCGCCGAACGGGGTGGGGTTGAAGCTTTCTTT. This sequence encodes CSAERGGVEAFF. The variable domain in full, with the rest retrieved from reference TRBV29-1 and TRBJ1-1, is SAVISQKPSRDICQRGTSLTIQCQVDSQVTMMFWYRQQPGQSLTLIATANQGSEATYESGFVIDKFPISRPNLTFSTLTVSNMSPEDSSIYLCSAERGGVEAFFGQGTRLTVV.

In this sample, this clonotype turned up many times. The J gene is TRBJ2-7, the V gene TRBV7-2; D gene unclear. V was clipped by 6 bases and J by 0 bases, with 12 bases between them. This CDR3 is built from 14 residues. Germline V gene sequence: CDR1 SGHTA, CDR2 FQGNSA. CDR3 sequence reads: CASSSPTASYEQYF. In DNA, the CDR3 is TGTGCCAGCAGTTCGCCGACGGCCTCCTACGAGCAGTACTTC.

This rearrangement joins TRBV7-2 to TRBJ1-1; no definite D call. V gave up 2 bases and J gave up 3 bases, with 7 bases separating them. The CDR3 length is 13 residues. In germline, CDR1 is SGHTA, CDR2 FQGNSA. DNA for the CDR3: TGTGCCAGCAGCTTACAGTGGGACACTGAAGCTTTCTTT. This translates into CASSLQWDTEAFF.

Concerning this clonotype itself: At one end the junction does not follow the germline gene, possibly because of a read error. The CDR3 DNA reads as TGCAGTGCGACCAGGACAGCAAGAGAGGCCCAGTACTTC. As protein: CSATRTAREAQYF. This sequence joins TRBV20-1 and TRBJ2-5; perhaps TRBD1 as D (6 bases). CDR1 and CDR2 (germline): DFQATT, SNEGSKA (reference sequence). The CDR3 loop spans 13 amino acids.

The V and J genes are TRBV2 and TRBJ2-7; unclear D gene. Germline V gene lookup returns CDR1 SNHLY and CDR2 FYNNEI. The V end was cut by 7 bases, the J end by 3 bases, with 10 bases between. The CDR3 loop spans 12 amino acids. CDR3 sequence (DNA): TGTGCCAGCACCTATCGGAACTACGAGCAGTACTTC. Translating it yields CASTYRNYEQYF.

The V call is TRBV20-1, the J call TRBJ2-3; TRBD1 matches at 7 bases. The V and J ends lost 6 bases and 4 bases, in that order; junction bases with no gene match: 10. Germline lookup yields CDR1 DFQATT and CDR2 SNEGSKA (reference sequence). There are 14 residues in the CDR3. In DNA form, the CDR3 reads TGCAGTGCCACGACAGGGAGTAGCCCAGATACGCAGTATTTT. This gives the protein CSATTGSSPDTQYF.

As concerns this clonotype: An end of the junction differs from the germline gene, which may be a read error. This chain joins TRBV6-1 and TRBJ2-5; D possibly corresponds to TRBD2 (6 bases). CDR1 is MNHNS and CDR2 is SASEGT in the germline V gene. The CDR3 sequence is 15 residues long. This CDR3 reads CASNEWAGGQETQYF. Written as DNA, the CDR3 is TGTGCCAGCAATGAATGGGCCGGGGGCCAAGAGACCCAGTACTTC.

The chain links TRBV5-1 to TRBJ2-1, with 12 bases matching TRBD1. Germline V gene lookup returns CDR1 SGHRS and CDR2 YFSETQ. Trimming took 5 bases from V and 9 from J; bases not matched to a gene: 9. CDR3 length: 15 amino acids. The CDR3 DNA follows: TGCGCCAGCAGGCCCCCCGGGACAGGGGGCAGTGAGCAGTTCTTC. Protein product: CASRPPGTGGSEQFF.